Reported below is one TCR beta chain. Its antigen remains unidentified. Time point reported: week 47, end of study. The investigators gave 300 ug of mutant IDH1 20-mer peptide in each vaccine dose, together with topical imiquimod. The assay was immunoSEQ multiplex PCR, and TCRdb's table has in-frame clones only and misses some. Of some 20,000 clones in the sample, less than 90% are singletons; the top ten hold approximately 3%. CDR3 length: 12 amino acids. The germline gives CDR1 SEHNR, CDR2 FQNEAQ (reference sequence). Trimming removed 8 bases from V and 5 bases from J, with 13 bases in between. The data stem from a study of a mutant IDH1 vaccine in newly diagnosed glioma.

The clonotype was recovered from a man between 35 and 55 years old with glioma. Sequenced material: PBMCs, taken from a glioma patient whose treatment included an IDH1 peptide vaccine. The rearrangement uses TRBV7-9 and TRBJ2-7, with D unclear. CDR3: CASSPRADEQYF. The DNA for the CDR3 is TGTGCCAGCTCGCCTCGGGCCGACGAGCAGTACTTC.